The clone carrying this TCR beta chain has a single count. Allocation to cohorts depended on clinical history reported by the participants. These data are taken from a study of blood T cell repertoires in COVID-19. Across the whole study: PBMCs, B-cell-depleted T cells, or T cells provided the cDNA or gDNA that made up the material.

CDR1 and CDR2 (germline): MNHEY, SVGAGI. V lost 5 bases and J 3 bases, leaving 14 bases between the germline ends. The CDR3 spans 15 residues. Generated by immunoSEQ multiplex PCR, the TCRdb table keeps only in-frame clones and is missing some. The sample consists of about 400,000 clones, roughly 87% of them appearing once. The sample taken for sequencing was PBMCs or T cells enriched from blood (not recorded which). The sequence was collected from a woman aged 40 to 50 with acute COVID-19. The V and J genes are TRBV6-5 and TRBJ1-5; D call uncertain. This CDR3 reads CASSPGFAANQPQHF. The CDR3 DNA is TGTGCCAGCAGTCCTGGATTTGCGGCCAATCAGCCCCAGCATTTT.